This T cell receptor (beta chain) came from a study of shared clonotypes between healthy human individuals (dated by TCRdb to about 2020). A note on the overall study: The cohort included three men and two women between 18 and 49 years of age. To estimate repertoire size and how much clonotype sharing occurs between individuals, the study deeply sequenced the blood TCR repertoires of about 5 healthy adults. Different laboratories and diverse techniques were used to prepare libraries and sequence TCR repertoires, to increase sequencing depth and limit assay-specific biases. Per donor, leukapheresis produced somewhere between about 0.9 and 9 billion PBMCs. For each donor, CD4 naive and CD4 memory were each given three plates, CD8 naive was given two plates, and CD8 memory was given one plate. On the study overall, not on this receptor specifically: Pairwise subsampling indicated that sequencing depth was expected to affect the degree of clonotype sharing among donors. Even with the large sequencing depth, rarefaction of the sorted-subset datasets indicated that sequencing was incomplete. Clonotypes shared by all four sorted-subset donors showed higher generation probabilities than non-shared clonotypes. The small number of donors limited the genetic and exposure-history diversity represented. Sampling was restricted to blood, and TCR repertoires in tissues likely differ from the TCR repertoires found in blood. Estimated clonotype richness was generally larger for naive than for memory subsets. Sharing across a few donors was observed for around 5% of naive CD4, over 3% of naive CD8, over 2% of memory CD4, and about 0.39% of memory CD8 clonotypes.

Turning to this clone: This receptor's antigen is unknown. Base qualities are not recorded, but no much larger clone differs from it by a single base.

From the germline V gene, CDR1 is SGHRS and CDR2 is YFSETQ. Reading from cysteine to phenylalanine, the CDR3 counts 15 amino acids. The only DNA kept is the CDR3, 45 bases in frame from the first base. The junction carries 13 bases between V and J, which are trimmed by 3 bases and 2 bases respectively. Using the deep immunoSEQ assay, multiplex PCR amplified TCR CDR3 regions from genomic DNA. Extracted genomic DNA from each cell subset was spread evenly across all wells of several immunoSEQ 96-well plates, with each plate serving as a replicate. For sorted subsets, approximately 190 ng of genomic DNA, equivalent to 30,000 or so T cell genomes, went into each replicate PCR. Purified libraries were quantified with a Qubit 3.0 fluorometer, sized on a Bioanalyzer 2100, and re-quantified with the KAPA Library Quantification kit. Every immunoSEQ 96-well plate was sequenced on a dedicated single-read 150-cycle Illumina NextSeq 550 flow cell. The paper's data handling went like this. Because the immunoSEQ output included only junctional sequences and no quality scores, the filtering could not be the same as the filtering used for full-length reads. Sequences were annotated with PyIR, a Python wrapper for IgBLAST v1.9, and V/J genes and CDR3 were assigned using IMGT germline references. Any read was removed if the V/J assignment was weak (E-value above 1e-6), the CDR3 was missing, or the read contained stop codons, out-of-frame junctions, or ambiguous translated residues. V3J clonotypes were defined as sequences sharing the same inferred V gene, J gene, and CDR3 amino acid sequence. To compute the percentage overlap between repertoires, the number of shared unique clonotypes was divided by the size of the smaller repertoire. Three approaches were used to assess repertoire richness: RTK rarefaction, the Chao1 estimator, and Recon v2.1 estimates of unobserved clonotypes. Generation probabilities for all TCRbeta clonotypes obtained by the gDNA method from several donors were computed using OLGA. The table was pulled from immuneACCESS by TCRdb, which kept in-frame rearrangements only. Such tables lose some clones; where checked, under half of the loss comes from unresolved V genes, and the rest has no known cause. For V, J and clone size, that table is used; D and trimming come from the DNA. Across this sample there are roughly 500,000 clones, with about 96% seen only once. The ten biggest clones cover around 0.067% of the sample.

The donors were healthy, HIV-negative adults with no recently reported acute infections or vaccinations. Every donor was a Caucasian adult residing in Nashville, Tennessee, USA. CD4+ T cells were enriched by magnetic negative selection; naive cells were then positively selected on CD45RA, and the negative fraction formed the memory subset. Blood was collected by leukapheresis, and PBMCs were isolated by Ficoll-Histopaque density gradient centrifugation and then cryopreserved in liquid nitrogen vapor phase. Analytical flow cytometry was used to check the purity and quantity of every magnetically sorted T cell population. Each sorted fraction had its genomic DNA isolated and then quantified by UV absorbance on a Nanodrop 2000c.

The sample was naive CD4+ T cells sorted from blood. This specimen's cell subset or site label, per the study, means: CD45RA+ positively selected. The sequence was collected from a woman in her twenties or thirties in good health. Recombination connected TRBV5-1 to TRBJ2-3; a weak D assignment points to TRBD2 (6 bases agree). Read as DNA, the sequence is TGCGCCAGCAGCTCCTTCGGCGGGGCCACAGATACGCAGTATTTT. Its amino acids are CASSSFGGATDTQYF.